Below, 20 T cell receptor beta chains from the same sample are listed, as sequenced in a study of OX40 agonist ivuxolimab in advanced cancers. TCRdb's copy holds only in-frame clones and misses some; the assay was immunoSEQ multiplex PCR. The sample has around 76,000 clones, roughly three quarters seen once. Sequencing was performed on CD4+ or CD8+ T cells sorted from blood, taken in a trial of the OX40 agonist ivuxolimab. These receptors came from an adult with an advanced solid tumor such as melanoma, head and neck, liver or kidney cancer.

The chain employs TRBV28 and TRBJ1-1, with 9 bases fitting TRBD1. CDR1 MDHEN and CDR2 SYDVKM come from the germline V gene. The CDR3 has 12 amino acids. J was trimmed by 9 bases and V by 5 bases; bases with no gene match: 4. The CDR3 reads CASSPHRGQAFF. The CDR3 DNA reads as TGTGCCAGCAGTCCTCACAGGGGGCAAGCTTTCTTT.

This clone was detected only a few times. This chain uses TRBV11-2 with TRBJ2-7; D unclear. V shed 5 bases and J shed 6 bases, with 17 bases lying between them. The germline gives CDR1 SGHAT, CDR2 FQNNGV. This CDR3 is 14 amino acids long. The CDR3 coding sequence is TGTGCCAGCAGCCTCCCCCCATCGAGGAGCGAGCAGTACTTC. It codes for CASSLPPSRSEQYF. The variable domain in full, completed from reference TRBV11-2 and TRBJ2-7, reads EAGVAQSPRYKIIEKRQSVAFWCNPISGHATLYWYQQILGQGPKLLIQFQNNGVVDDSQLPKDRFSAERLKGVDSTLKIQPAKLEDSAVYLCASSLPPSRSEQYFGPGTRLTVT.

This chain uses TRBV6-1 with TRBJ1-4, with D possibly TRBD1 on 6 matching bases. The length of the CDR3 is 15 residues. Looked up from germline, CDR1 is MNHNS and CDR2 is SASEGT. V lost 5 bases and J lost 3, with 13 bases in between. CDR3 loop: CASSPRTGSNEKLFF. The CDR3, as DNA: TGTGCCAGCAGTCCAAGAACAGGGTCTAATGAAAAACTGTTTTTT.

The chain employs TRBV18 and TRBJ2-7; D might be TRBD2 (5 bases). Per the germline V gene, CDR1 is KGHSH and CDR2 is LQKENI. V was shortened by 3 bases and J by 2 bases, with 11 bases between the two germline ends. CDR3 length: 14 amino acids. In DNA form, the CDR3 reads TGTGCCAGCTCACCCCGGGGAGAGGCCTACGAGCAGTACTTC. It is translated as CASSPRGEAYEQYF.

The gene calls are TRBV5-1 and TRBJ1-4, with D perhaps TRBD1 (6 bases). Germline loops: CDR1 SGHRS, CDR2 YFSETQ. This CDR3 is built from 17 residues. Trimming left V 0 bases short and J 3 bases short, with 15 bases between. CDR3 loop: CASSLGTGGQANEKLFF. For the CDR3, the DNA is TGCGCCAGCAGCTTGGGTACCGGGGGGCAGGCTAATGAAAAACTGTTTTTT.

J is TRBJ2-3 and V is TRBV18; D remains unclear. The CDR3 contains 13 residues. Per the germline V gene, CDR1 is KGHSH and CDR2 is LQKENI. V was shortened by 5 bases and J by 3 bases, with 9 bases between the two germline ends. CDR3 protein: CASSDWETDTQYF. The CDR3, as DNA: TGTGCCAGCTCAGACTGGGAAACAGATACGCAGTATTTT.

The V and J genes are TRBV11-2 and TRBJ2-7; 10 bases are a match to TRBD2. Germline V gene sequence: CDR1 SGHAT, CDR2 FQNNGV. This CDR3 spans 16 amino acids. V shed 5 bases and J 5 bases; nucleotides not matched to a gene: 12. CDR3 region: CASSPSGTSGKNEQYF. DNA for the CDR3: TGTGCCAGCAGCCCCAGTGGTACTAGCGGGAAAAACGAGCAGTACTTC.

A few counts support this clone. This same CDR3 is encoded by further DNA sequences in the sample. The chain joins TRBV9 to TRBJ1-4; D unresolved. CDR1 is SGDLS and CDR2 is YYNGEE in the germline V gene. This CDR3 contains 13 residues. V gave up 0 bases and J gave up 8 bases, with 8 bases separating them. The chain's CDR3 is CASSVGLGEKLFF. CDR3 nucleotides: TGTGCCAGCAGCGTAGGCCTGGGGGAAAAACTGTTTTTT.

This chain uses TRBV5-4 with TRBJ2-7; the D is unclear. Germline assignment: CDR1 SGHNT and CDR2 YYREEE (reference sequence). Trimming removed 9 bases at V and 1 base at J, with 17 bases between. The CDR3 contains 14 residues. CDR3 DNA: TGTGCCACTCATTCCGCGACGAATTCCTACGAGCAGTACTTC. As protein: CATHSATNSYEQYF.

This clone was detected once. The CDR3 spells CASSQEARDSITNYGYTF. In DNA form, the CDR3 reads TGCGCCAGCAGCCAAGAAGCTCGGGACAGCATTACTAACTATGGCTACACCTTC. The chain uses TRBV4-3 and TRBJ1-2; 7 bases align to TRBD1. CDR3 length: 18 amino acids. The V and J ends lost 0 bases and 0 bases, in that order; junction bases with no gene match: 10. Germline CDR1 LGHNA, CDR2 YSLEER.

The rearrangement joins TRBV7-2 to TRBJ1-6; 7 bases match TRBD1. Germline lookup yields CDR1 SGHTA and CDR2 FQGNSA. V was pared by 6 bases and J by 7 bases, with 15 bases of the junction left unmatched. The CDR3 runs to 17 residues. CDR3 sequence: CASRTTGTAKLNSPLHF. The CDR3 nucleotides are TGTGCCAGCAGGACTACCGGGACAGCAAAATTAAATTCACCCCTCCACTTT.

The J gene is TRBJ2-7, the V gene TRBV5-8; D unresolved. The CDR3 extends over 15 amino acids. Trimming left V 3 bases short and J 3 bases short, with 16 bases between. The germline gives CDR1 SGHTS, CDR2 YDEGEE. The chain's CDR3 is CASSSGPFPLYEQYF. CDR3 nucleotides: TGTGCCAGCAGCTCTGGTCCCTTCCCTCTCTACGAGCAGTACTTC.

This chain uses TRBV20-1 with TRBJ2-5, with 7 bases fitting TRBD1. V was pared by 5 bases and J by 5 bases, with 2 bases of the junction left unmatched. The CDR3 has 11 residues. Germline values: CDR1 DFQATT, CDR2 SNEGSKA (reference sequence). The CDR3 is CSAGQAETQYF. In DNA form, the CDR3 reads TGCAGTGCTGGACAGGCGGAGACCCAGTACTTC.

The chain carries TRBV19 and TRBJ2-1; TRBD2 matches 7 bases. V shed 5 bases and J 3 bases; nucleotides not matched to a gene: 4. The length of the CDR3 is 14 residues. From germline, CDR1 is LNHDA and CDR2 SQIVND (reference sequence). CDR3 nucleotides: TGTGCCAGTAGTGCGGGAGCCGGCTACAATGAGCAGTTCTTC. Amino acid sequence: CASSAGAGYNEQFF.

This rearrangement joins TRBV29-1 to TRBJ2-3; TRBD1 aligns across 10 bases. The ends lost 4 bases at V and 15 bases at J; junction bases unmatched: 7. Germline V gene data show CDR1 as SQVTM and CDR2 as ANQGSEA. The CDR3 has 11 residues. The chain's CDR3 is CSVVDRGPVYF. CDR3 nucleotides: TGCAGCGTTGTAGACAGGGGGCCAGTCTATTTT.

The chain combines TRBV10-2 with TRBJ2-5, with 9 nucleotides matching TRBD2. The CDR3 contains 15 residues. Per germline, CDR1 WSHSY and CDR2 SAAADI. The J segment lost 5 bases and the V segment lost 0 bases, leaving 4 bases of the junction unmatched. The CDR3 nucleotides are TGCGCCAGCAGTGAGTCGCTAGCGGGGTGGGAGACCCAGTACTTC. It encodes CASSESLAGWETQYF.

The chain is built from TRBV27 and TRBJ2-5; 7 bases are a match to TRBD2. Germline V lookup: CDR1 MNHEY, CDR2 SMNVEV (reference sequence). Trimming cost V 6 bases and J 5 bases; bases outside gene matches: 9. This CDR3 has 14 amino acids. CDR3 bases: TGTGCCAGCAGCCCAACCAGGGACTATGAGACCCAGTACTTC. This gives the protein CASSPTRDYETQYF.

This chain joins TRBV6-5 and TRBJ2-1, with 9 positions matching TRBD2. There are 14 residues in the CDR3. Germline CDR1 reads MNHEY; CDR2 reads SVGAGI. With 6 bases clipped from V and 9 bases from J, the junction kept 9 bases outside the gene matches. The CDR3 bases are TGTGCCAGCAGCCGGAGCGGGGGGCCGACTGAGCAGTTCTTC. As protein: CASSRSGGPTEQFF.

For this clone: Compared with germline, one end of the junction differs, possibly owing to a read error. The chain employs TRBV25-1 and TRBJ1-2; 7 nucleotides match TRBD1. The CDR3 spans 11 residues. Germline-derived CDR1 and CDR2 are MGHDK and SYGVNS. The CDR3 spells CASSIRGQPFF. CDR3 nucleotide sequence: TGTGCCAGCAGCATAAGGGGACAGCCATTCTTC.

The chain recombines TRBV9 with TRBJ2-1; D gene uncertain. The CDR3 extends over 14 amino acids. Trimming removed 3 bases from V and 3 bases from J, with 10 bases in between. Germline CDR1 SGDLS, CDR2 YYNGEE. DNA for the CDR3: TGTGCCAGCAGCGCCCTAGAACTCTACAATGAGCAGTTCTTC. This gives the protein CASSALELYNEQFF.